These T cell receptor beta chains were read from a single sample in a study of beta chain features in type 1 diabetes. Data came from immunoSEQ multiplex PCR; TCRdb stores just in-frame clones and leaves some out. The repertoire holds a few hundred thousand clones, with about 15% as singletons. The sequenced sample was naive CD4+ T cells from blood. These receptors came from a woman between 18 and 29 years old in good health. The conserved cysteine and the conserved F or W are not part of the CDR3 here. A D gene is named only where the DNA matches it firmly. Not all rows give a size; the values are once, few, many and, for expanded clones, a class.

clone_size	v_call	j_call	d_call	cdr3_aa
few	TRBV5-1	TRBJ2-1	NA	ASSFRVSSYNEQF
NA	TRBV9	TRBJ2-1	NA	ASSPPVGVHYNEQF
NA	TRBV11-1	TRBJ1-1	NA	AINRVETSF
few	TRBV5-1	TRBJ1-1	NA	ASSPGIGGTEAF
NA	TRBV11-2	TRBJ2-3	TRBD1	ASSLLTGSTDTQY
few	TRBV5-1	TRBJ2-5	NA	ASSLRRQETQY
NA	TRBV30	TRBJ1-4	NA	AWSTLRVRAEKLF
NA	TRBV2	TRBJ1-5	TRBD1	ASSLQGAGQPQH
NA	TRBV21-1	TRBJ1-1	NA	ASSKGRGECTEAF
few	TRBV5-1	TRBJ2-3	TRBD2	ASSLGLAGPTDTQY
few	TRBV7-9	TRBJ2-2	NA	ASSSGQNTGELF
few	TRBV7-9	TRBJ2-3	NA	ASSFRQAATDTQY
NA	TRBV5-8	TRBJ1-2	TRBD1	ASSLVQGGNYGYT
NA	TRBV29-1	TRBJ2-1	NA	SVSRVGGHEQF
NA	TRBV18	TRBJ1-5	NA	ASSPRDSRNQPQH
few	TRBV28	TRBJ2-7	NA	ASSLSSGTAPYEQY
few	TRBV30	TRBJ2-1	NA	AWSLGSSYNEQF
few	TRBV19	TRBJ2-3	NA	ASSISRDTQY
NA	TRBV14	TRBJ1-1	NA	ASSREDRWTEAF
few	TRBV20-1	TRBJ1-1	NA	SAPGQEAF
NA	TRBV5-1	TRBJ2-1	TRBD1	ASSLAEGAFYNEQF
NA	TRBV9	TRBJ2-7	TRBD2	ASSVGTSGSYEQY
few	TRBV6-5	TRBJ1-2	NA	ASSYRGDGGFS
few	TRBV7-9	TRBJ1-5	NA	ASTYGGGNQPQH
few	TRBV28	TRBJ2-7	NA	ASSSRTGRGVYEQY
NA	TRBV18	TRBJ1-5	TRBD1	ASSRDRGTQPQH
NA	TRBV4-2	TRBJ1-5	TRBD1	ASSPMTGRQPQH
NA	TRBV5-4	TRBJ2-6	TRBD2	ASSFWEGSGANVLT
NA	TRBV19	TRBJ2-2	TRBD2	ASSRGLAAITGELF
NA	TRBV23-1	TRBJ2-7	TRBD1	ASSQGQGADEQY
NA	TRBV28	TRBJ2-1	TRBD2	ASSYHGGTSYNEQF
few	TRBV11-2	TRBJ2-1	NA	ASSLGTTSYNEQF
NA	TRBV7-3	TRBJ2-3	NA	ASSRSGSTDTQY
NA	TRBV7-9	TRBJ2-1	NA	ASSLGFQRNEQF
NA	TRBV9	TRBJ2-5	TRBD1	ASSAGTGGTGAQY
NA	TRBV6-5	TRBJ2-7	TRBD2	ASSTGLAGAHEQY
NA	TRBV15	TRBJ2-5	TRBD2	ATSSRSGGTLTQY
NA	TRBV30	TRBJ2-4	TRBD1	AWGDSPLAKNIQY
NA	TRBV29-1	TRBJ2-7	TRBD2	SVAGTSGRTTYEQY
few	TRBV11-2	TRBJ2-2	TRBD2	ASSLDLQTSGR
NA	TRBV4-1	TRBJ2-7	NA	ASSQGPGYSYEQY
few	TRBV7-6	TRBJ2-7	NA	ASSSDTYEQY
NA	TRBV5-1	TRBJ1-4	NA	ASSWTDVGNEKLF